These T cell receptor beta chains were read from a single sample in a study of sequential checkpoint blockade in melanoma. Some clones are missing from TCRdb's copy, which holds only in-frame ones; the method was immunoSEQ multiplex PCR. The sample has approximately 2,400 clones, roughly 19% seen once. The sequenced sample was tumor tissue (inferred from file names), obtained from a patient given nivolumab and ipilimumab in sequence. These receptor sequences come from a human donor with melanoma. The CDR3 runs from the conserved cysteine through the conserved F or W. A D gene is named only where the DNA matches it firmly. Rows give clone size only sometimes, using once, few, many, or a class for an expanded clone.

few,14,TRBV6-8,TRBD1,TRBJ2-3,TGTGCCAGCAGTCCAACAACAGGGGAAGATACGCAGTATTTT,CASSPTTGEDTQYF
-,14,TRBV10-2,-,TRBJ1-5,TGCGCCAGCAGTGAGTCAGGGTTGGGTCAGCCCCAGCATTTT,CASSESGLGQPQHF
few,15,TRBV5-1,TRBD2,TRBJ2-2,TGCGCCAGCAGCTTGTCTACTAGCGGGAGTGGGGAGCTGTTTTTT,CASSLSTSGSGELFF
-,18,TRBV6-8,-,TRBJ2-2,TGTGCCAGCAGTTACTCGTTCGAGACTAGAAGATGCACCGGGGAGCTGTTTTTT,CASSYSFETRRCTGELFF
few,16,TRBV11-3,TRBD2,TRBJ2-7,TGTGCCAGCAGCCTGTCTAGCGGGGGGGCCCCTTACGAGCAGTACTTC,CASSLSSGGAPYEQYF
medium-sized,14,TRBV6-8,TRBD1,TRBJ2-3,TGTGCCAGCAGTGGGACAGGGGGCACAGATACGCAGTATTTT,CASSGTGGTDTQYF
medium-sized,19,TRBV11-3,TRBD2,TRBJ2-1,TGTGCCAGCAGCGAAAGACTAGCGGGAGGTCTCTCAAGGTACGGTGAGCAGTTCTTC,CASSERLAGGLSRYGEQFF
medium-sized,15,TRBV6-8,TRBD1,TRBJ2-3,TGTGCCAGCAGGCATTCGGGACAGATCACAGATACGCAGTATTTT,CASRHSGQITDTQYF
many,16,TRBV11-3,-,TRBJ2-1,TGTGCCAGCAGCCCCCTCCTGTCCCCGTTGTTGTGGGAGCAGTTCTTC,CASSPLLSPLLWEQFF
-,14,TRBV14,-,TRBJ2-7,TGTGCCAGCAGCCAAGTTTACATGGACTACGAGCAGTACTTC,CASSQVYMDYEQYF
medium-sized,15,TRBV11-3,-,TRBJ2-2,TGTGCCAGCAGCCTCCGGGACACCTTCACCGGGGAGCTGTTTTTT,CASSLRDTFTGELFF
medium-sized,15,TRBV12-5,-,TRBJ1-6,TGTGCCAGCACCTTAGGGGACACTCGAGGCTCACCCCTCCACTTT,CASTLGDTRGSPLHF
-,12,TRBV28,-,TRBJ1-5,TGTGCCAGCAGTTTATTTTCGCAGCCCCAGCATTTT,CASSLFSQPQHF
few,15,TRBV19,TRBD2,TRBJ2-1,TGTGCCAGTAGATTAGGGCCTAGCGGGTACAATGAGCAGTTCTTC,CASRLGPSGYNEQFF
once,14,TRBV29-1,TRBD1,TRBJ2-7,TGCAGCGTTGAAAGTGGGACAGGGGGCTACGAGCAGTACTTC,CSVESGTGGYEQYF
many,16,TRBV11-3,-,TRBJ2-7,TGTGCCAGCAGCTTAGATTTATGGGCCGGTTCCTACGAGCAGTACTTC,CASSLDLWAGSYEQYF
few,14,TRBV30,-,TRBJ2-2,TGTGCCTGGAGTGTAGGGCACCACACCGGGGAGCTGTTTTTT,CAWSVGHHTGELFF
medium-sized,15,TRBV6-8,-,TRBJ2-2,TGTGCCAGCAGTTACCAACCCGGGGGCACCGGGGAGCTGTTTTTT,CASSYQPGGTGELFF
-,14,TRBV19,-,TRBJ1-6,TGTGCCACCAGGCCCGGGGTAGATAATTCACCCCTCCACTTT,CATRPGVDNSPLHF
few,14,TRBV18,TRBD1,TRBJ1-6,TGTGCCAGCCAGGGACAGCTTTGGAATTCACCCCTCCACTTT,CASQGQLWNSPLHF
medium-sized,16,TRBV11-3,TRBD2,TRBJ2-2,TGTGCCAGCAGCCCCAGCCCGGGACTAGCGACCGGGGAGCTGTTTTTT,CASSPSPGLATGELFF
-,16,TRBV6-8,TRBD1,TRBJ2-5,TGTGCCAGCAGTTACATCGGGACAGGGAGGAAGGAGACCCAGTACTTC,CASSYIGTGRKETQYF
few,15,TRBV4-1,-,TRBJ2-3,TGCGCCAGCAGCCAAGAGGCCGCGGAGGCAGATACGCAGTATTTT,CASSQEAAEADTQYF
-,16,TRBV19,-,TRBJ1-2,TGTGCCAGTAGCGAGAGGGAGGGAAGGGGGACTTATGGCTACACCTTC,CASSEREGRGTYGYTF
-,17,TRBV19,-,TRBJ2-7,TGTGCCAGTAGTACAGGGGACCTCCTCGGGGGCTCCTACGAGCAGTACTTC,CASSTGDLLGGSYEQYF
large,13,TRBV6-8,-,TRBJ2-1,TGTGCCAGCAGTTTCGGGGAGTACAATGAGCAGTTCTTC,CASSFGEYNEQFF
few,13,TRBV4-1,-,TRBJ2-7,TGCGCCAGCAGCTGGGCAGGGCGAGGAGAGCAGTACTTC,CASSWAGRGEQYF
medium-sized,13,TRBV6-8,-,TRBJ2-7,TGTGCCAGCAGTGACGGGATGGGACCGGGGCAGTACTTC,CASSDGMGPGQYF
few,14,TRBV5-1,-,TRBJ2-6,TGCGCCAGCAGCTTCAACTCTGGGGCCAACGTCCTGACTTTC,CASSFNSGANVLTF
many,15,TRBV23-1,-,TRBJ1-5,TGCGCCAGCAGCCAAGATCGAGGGTTGGGGCAGCCCCAGCATTTT,CASSQDRGLGQPQHF